The present T cell receptor (beta chain) was sequenced within a study of cytomegalovirus exposure and HLA in healthy donors. The PCR used 60 Vbeta and 13 Jbeta primers. Generated by immunoSEQ multiplex PCR, the TCRdb table keeps only in-frame clones and is missing some. This sample has roughly 100,000 clones; 65% to 85% occur once, and the top ten carry roughly 4%. The CDR3 is made up of 16 amino acids. V lost 1 base to trimming and J lost 8 bases; unmatched junction nucleotides: 10. Looked up from germline, CDR1 is SGHVS and CDR2 is FQNEAQ. The chain combines TRBV7-8 with TRBJ1-4, with TRBD1 matching over 7 bases. Input material: PBMCs. The receptor's source is a man aged 45-60 years in good health and CMV-seropositive. The CDR3 DNA reads TGTGCCAGCAGCTTAGGCGGGACAGTTACAGGGGAAAAACTGTTTTTT. Protein sequence: CASSLGGTVTGEKLFF.